The 18 T cell receptor beta chains presented below share a single source sample, sequenced in a study of blood T cells in healthy people across ages (dated by TCRdb to between 2014 and 2017). The method was 5' RACE. Sequencing was performed on an Illumina HiSeq 2500. A second PCR of roughly 7 to 12 cycles was run with a J-beta primer mix and a sample-barcoded 5' primer. TCRdb's own reprocessing of the public reads used fastp at Q25 and MiXCR and kept productive beta chains. Under each unique CDR3 protein, matching rows form one entry showing the most common genes and DNA. Here the sample has 1.2 million to 1.5 million distinct CDR3 sequences; approximately 59% occur a single time. The top ten clonotypes cover over 6.5% of the sample. Sequencing input: blood. The receptor set was obtained from a man aged 18-30 years in good health.

This chain links TRBV30 with TRBJ1-4; D unclear. CDR1 and CDR2 from the germline V gene are GTSNPN and SVGIG (reference sequence). The CDR3 is made up of 13 amino acids. Trimming removed 5 bases from V and 4 bases from J, with 11 bases in between. The CDR3 DNA follows: TGTGCCTGGGACTCGGGTTTTAATGAAAAACTGTTTTTT. Translation: CAWDSGFNEKLFF. The variable domain in full, with the rest retrieved from reference TRBV30 and TRBJ1-4, is SQTIHQWPATLVQPVGSPLSLECTVEGTSNPNLYWYRQAAGRGLQLLFYSVGIGQISSEVPQNLSASRPQDRQFILSSKKLLLSDSGFYLCAWDSGFNEKLFFGSGTQLSVL.

The V gene is TRBV12-3 or TRBV12-4, the J gene TRBJ1-1; 8 nucleotides align to TRBD1. The V and J ends lost 6 bases and 4 bases, in that order; junction bases with no gene match: 10. The CDR3 totals 15 residues. The CDR3 DNA reads TGTGCCAGCAGGTCTACAGGGGGGGAGAGCACTGAAGCTTTCTTT. This codes for CASRSTGGESTEAFF.

This clonotype was counted a few times. The chain joins TRBV10-3 to TRBJ1-2; D might be TRBD1 (5 bases). Trimming left V 10 bases short and J 2 bases short, with 11 bases between. The CDR3 length is 12 residues. Germline V gene lookup returns CDR1 ENHRY and CDR2 SYGVKD. CDR3 DNA: TGTGCCACCCTACAGGAGAACTATGGCTACACCTTC. Translating gives CATLQENYGYTF.

This chain connects TRBV18 to TRBJ2-2; D gene ambiguous. The germline V gene encodes CDR1 KGHSH and CDR2 LQKENI. V lost 3 bases and J lost 5, with 10 bases in between. The CDR3 length is 14 residues. The CDR3 reads CASSPSPGTGELFF. The CDR3 DNA follows: TGTGCCAGCTCACCCTCTCCCGGGACCGGGGAGCTGTTTTTT.

The chain combines TRBV28 with TRBJ2-1; 10 bases are a match to TRBD2. This CDR3 contains 14 residues. CDR1 MDHEN and CDR2 SYDVKM come from the germline V gene. J gave up 3 bases and V 8 bases, and 4 bases lay outside the gene matches. CDR3 coding DNA: TGTGCCAGCTGCAAGCGGGGGGGCTACAATGAGCAGTTCTTC. It translates to CASCKRGGYNEQFF.

This clonotype was observed many times. This rearrangement joins TRBV14 to TRBJ2-7; D is undetermined. V lost 1 base and J lost 2, with 3 bases in between. The CDR3 consists of 12 residues. Per germline, CDR1 SGHDN and CDR2 FVKESK. This CDR3 is CASSQGTYEQYF. CDR3 DNA: TGTGCCAGCAGCCAAGGAACCTACGAGCAGTACTTC.

The rearrangement uses TRBV12-3 or TRBV12-4 and TRBJ1-4; the D is unclear. CDR3 length: 14 amino acids. Trimming shortened V by 6 bases and J by 5 bases, and 13 bases separated the two germline ends. CDR3 nucleotide sequence: TGTGCCAGCAGCCCCGCGGTTTTAAATGAAAAACTGTTTTTT. This sequence encodes CASSPAVLNEKLFF.

A remark on this clonotype: The junction does not match germline at one end; this may be a read error. The genes are TRBV4-1 and TRBJ2-7, with a weak D call TRBD2 (6 bases). The length of the CDR3 is 16 residues. CDR1 is MGHRA and CDR2 is YSYEKL in the germline V gene. In nucleotides, the CDR3 is TGCGCCAGCAGTCAAGATAGTACGGGAGTTCCCAGGGAGCAGTACTTC. Protein product: CASSQDSTGVPREQYF.

The chain has TRBV14 and TRBJ2-4; D call uncertain. The DNA end favors TRBJ2-7, so the J call may be wrong. This CDR3 has 12 amino acids. The germline V gene has CDR1 SGHDN and CDR2 FVKESK. This chain's CDR3 is CASSQESVEQYF. The DNA of the CDR3 is TGTGCCAGCAGCCAAGAAAGCGTCGAGCAGTACTTC.

The V and J genes are TRBV7-9 and TRBJ2-1, with 9 positions matching TRBD2. The CDR3 has 13 residues. The junction had 4 bases not matched to a gene; V was cut back by 5 bases and J by 8 bases. CDR1 is SEHNR and CDR2 is FQNEAQ in the germline V gene (reference sequence). CDR3 sequence reads: CASSPTSGYEQFF. CDR3 in DNA: TGTGCCAGCAGCCCGACTAGCGGCTATGAGCAGTTCTTC.

The chain combines TRBV20-1 with TRBJ1-1, with D uncertain. Germline values: CDR1 DFQATT, CDR2 SNEGSKA (reference sequence). The germline V and J ends were trimmed by 4 bases and 8 bases, with 14 bases remaining between them. The CDR3 has 12 amino acids. CDR3 amino acids: CSANPRQAEAFF. DNA of the CDR3: TGCAGTGCTAACCCGCGACAAGCAGAAGCTTTCTTT.

The chain links TRBV21-1 to TRBJ1-2. TRBV21-1 is labeled a pseudogene. The CDR3 is 14 residues long. In DNA, the CDR3 is TGTGCCAGCAGCCCCGCGGAGAATCGTTGTGTCTACACCTTC. Protein sequence: CASSPAENRCVYTF.

This clonotype came up once. V is TRBV5-1 and J is TRBJ2-3; 12 positions agree with TRBD2. This CDR3 spans 16 amino acids. Germline V gene lookup returns CDR1 SGHRS and CDR2 YFSETQ. V shed 4 bases, J shed 6 bases, and the junction held 9 bases outside the gene matches. The CDR3 DNA reads as TGCGCCAGCAGCCCACCCCTAGCGGGGGGGCCGGATACGCAGTATTTT. This gives the protein CASSPPLAGGPDTQYF.

This sequence joins TRBV20-1 and TRBJ2-7, with D possibly TRBD2 on 5 matching bases. CDR3 size: 11 residues. V was trimmed by 8 bases and J by 6 bases, leaving 14 bases between them. Germline V lookup: CDR1 DFQATT, CDR2 SNEGSKA (reference sequence). The chain's CDR3 is CSIYGNGEQYF. DNA of the CDR3: TGCAGTATTTACGGGAATGGCGAGCAGTACTTC.

This clonotype appeared a few times. This chain links TRBV29-1 with TRBJ2-7; 10 bases fit TRBD2. Losses at the gene ends were 6 bases for V and 4 bases for J; bases not matched to a gene: 6. CDR3 length: 13 amino acids. Germline V gene data show CDR1 as SQVTM and CDR2 as ANQGSEA. The CDR3, as DNA: TGCAGCGTCGTAGCGGGGGGCTCATACGAGCAGTACTTC. The encoded protein is CSVVAGGSYEQYF.

The rearrangement uses TRBV6-5 and TRBJ2-7; the D is unclear. V lost 5 bases to trimming and J lost 3 bases, with 14 bases between them. Germline V gene sequence: CDR1 MNHEY, CDR2 SVGAGI. The CDR3 contains 14 residues. CDR3 sequence reads: CASSDGQARYEQYF. The CDR3 region has the DNA TGTGCCAGCAGTGATGGGCAGGCCCGCTACGAGCAGTACTTC.

The genes are TRBV10-2 and TRBJ2-5; tentatively, D is TRBD2 (6 bases). The CDR3 is made up of 15 amino acids. Germline V gives CDR1 WSHSY, CDR2 SAAADI. Trimming shortened V by 7 bases and J by 2 bases, and 17 bases separated the two germline ends. The CDR3 loop reads CASNNAAGHQETQYF. The CDR3, as DNA: TGCGCCAGCAATAATGCGGCGGGGCATCAAGAGACCCAGTACTTC.

The chain couples TRBV20-1 to TRBJ2-3; the D is unclear. Trimming cost V 3 bases and J 0 bases, with 10 bases left between them. The CDR3 loop spans 14 amino acids. In germline, CDR1 is DFQATT, CDR2 SNEGSKA (reference sequence). The CDR3 here is CSARSPVSTDTQYF. In DNA, the CDR3 is TGCAGTGCTAGGAGTCCCGTTAGCACAGATACGCAGTATTTT.